This passage covers 22 T cell receptor beta chains from one sample sequenced in a study of blood T cell repertoires in COVID-19. Some clones are missing from TCRdb's copy, which holds only in-frame ones; the method was immunoSEQ multiplex PCR. The sample has 250,000 to 350,000 clones, 90% seen once. Specimen: PBMCs or T cells enriched from blood (not recorded which). The receptors were sampled from a woman aged 18 to 35 with acute COVID-19.

The CDR3 nucleotides read TGTGCCACCAGTGATGGGGACAGGAAGGAAGCTTTCTTT. It is translated as CATSDGDRKEAFF. This chain connects TRBV24-1 to TRBJ1-1; 8 nucleotides match TRBD1. Germline V gene lookup returns CDR1 KGHDR and CDR2 SFDVKD. This CDR3 comprises 13 residues. The junction had 4 bases not matched to a gene; V was cut back by 3 bases and J by 8 bases.

This chain links TRBV5-1 with TRBJ1-2, with D uncertain. Per the germline V gene, CDR1 is SGHRS and CDR2 is YFSETQ. The CDR3 is made up of 14 amino acids. Trimming cost V 4 bases and J 6 bases, with 16 bases left between them. The CDR3 here is CASSRGKGEDGYTF. DNA of the CDR3: TGCGCCAGCAGCCGGGGAAAAGGCGAAGATGGCTACACCTTC.

J is TRBJ1-2 and V is TRBV15; 9 bases map to TRBD1. From germline, CDR1 is LNHNV and CDR2 YYDKDF (reference sequence). V dropped 2 bases and J dropped 2; count of bases not matched to a gene: 3. This CDR3 has 15 residues. CDR3 sequence reads: CATSRLGTGNYGYTF. The CDR3, as DNA: TGTGCCACCAGCAGATTGGGGACAGGGAACTATGGCTACACCTTC.

The V call is TRBV5-6, the J call TRBJ2-2; a weak D match, TRBD1 (5 bases). The CDR3 covers 17 residues. Germline V lookup: CDR1 SGHDT, CDR2 YYEEEE. The germline V and J ends were trimmed by 3 bases and 2 bases, with 17 bases remaining between them. For the CDR3, the DNA is TGTGCCAGCAGCTCCGACAGACCTAACCTTAACACCGGGGAGCTGTTTTTT. Protein sequence: CASSSDRPNLNTGELFF.

DNA for the CDR3: TGTGCCAGCAGCGTACGGCAGGGAGGGGGACTCCTCAATGAGCAGTTCTTC. Translating it yields CASSVRQGGGLLNEQFF. The chain uses TRBV9 and TRBJ2-1, with D possibly being TRBD2 (7 bases). Per the germline V gene, CDR1 is SGDLS and CDR2 is YYNGEE. V dropped 1 base and J dropped 6 bases, with 20 bases sitting between them. The CDR3 runs to 17 residues.

This CDR3 is CASSLAFSPITYEQYF. As DNA, the CDR3 is TGTGCCAGCAGCTTGGCCTTTAGCCCCATAACCTACGAGCAGTACTTC. The chain couples TRBV5-6 to TRBJ2-7; no clear D gene. The germline V and J ends were trimmed by 0 bases and 2 bases, with 15 bases remaining between them. The CDR3 runs to 16 residues. Germline V lookup: CDR1 SGHDT, CDR2 YYEEEE. The full variable domain, in which reference TRBV5-6 and TRBJ2-7 provide the parts outside the CDR3, is DAGVTQSPTHLIKTRGQQVTLRCSPKSGHDTVSWYQQALGQGPQFIFQYYEEEERQRGNFPDRFSGHQFPNYSSELNVNALLLGDSALYLCASSLAFSPITYEQYFGPGTRLTVT.

The chain employs TRBV7-3 and TRBJ2-5; 7 nucleotides line up with TRBD2. The CDR3 is 14 amino acids. The germline V gene encodes CDR1 SGHTA and CDR2 FQGTGA. V was pared by 6 bases and J by 2 bases, with 6 bases of the junction left unmatched. CDR3 amino acids: CASSPSGIQETQYF. The CDR3 DNA is TGTGCCAGCAGTCCGAGCGGGATTCAAGAGACCCAGTACTTC.

The genes are TRBV19 and TRBJ1-5; D uncertain. Deletions cut 6 bases from V and 2 bases from J, with 5 bases between. Germline-derived CDR1 and CDR2 are LNHDA and SQIVND (reference sequence). The CDR3 has 12 residues. The CDR3 nucleotides read TGTGCCAGTAGGGGAGGCAATCAGCCCCAGCATTTT. This translates into CASRGGNQPQHF.

V is TRBV7-2 and J is TRBJ2-2, with 10 bases lining up with TRBD2. Trimming at V came to 5 bases and at J to 4 bases, leaving 7 bases not matched to a gene. This CDR3 is built from 16 residues. The germline V gene encodes CDR1 SGHTA and CDR2 FQGNSA. The DNA for the CDR3 is TGTGCCAGCAGCCCTCTAGCGGGAGCGGGCACCGGGGAGCTGTTTTTT. Translated: CASSPLAGAGTGELFF.

This sequence joins TRBV2 and TRBJ1-3; tentative D call: TRBD1 (5 bases). There are 16 residues in the CDR3. Germline-derived CDR1 and CDR2 are SNHLY and FYNNEI. V was shortened by 3 bases and J by 2 bases, with 14 bases between the two germline ends. CDR3 sequence: CASSDWVRVTGNTIYF. The CDR3, as DNA: TGTGCCAGCAGTGACTGGGTCAGGGTCACTGGAAACACCATATATTTT.

This chain uses TRBV2 with TRBJ1-3; the match to TRBD1 covers 8 bases. V dropped 10 bases and J dropped 2; count of bases not matched to a gene: 4. CDR1 SNHLY and CDR2 FYNNEI come from the germline V gene. There are 13 residues in the CDR3. The CDR3, as DNA: TGTGCCACCAGGACAGGGCCTGGAAACACCATATATTTT. This sequence encodes CATRTGPGNTIYF. The full variable domain, with the rest looked up from reference TRBV2 and TRBJ1-3, is EPEVTQTPSHQVTQMGQEVILRCVPISNHLYFYWYRQILGQKVEFLVSFYNNEISEKSEIFDDQFSVERPDGSNFTLKIRSTKLEDSAMYFCATRTGPGNTIYFGEGSWLTVV.

The chain is built from TRBV21-1 and TRBJ2-5; the table's D call of TRBD1 was not tested on the DNA. TRBV21-1 is shown as a pseudogene. This CDR3 has 12 amino acids. CDR3 region: CASSRGAETQYF. CDR3 DNA sequence: TGTGCCAGCAGCAGGGGCGCAGAGACCCAGTACTTC.

The rearrangement joins TRBV27 to TRBJ2-7; 9 nucleotides agree with TRBD1. The CDR3 has 16 amino acids. Germline V lookup: CDR1 MNHEY, CDR2 SMNVEV (reference sequence). V trimming: 1 base; J trimming: 4 bases; junction bases outside the gene matches: 8. The CDR3, as DNA: TGTGCCAGCAGTTTATGGGGGGGACAGGGAGGTTACGAGCAGTACTTC. It encodes CASSLWGGQGGYEQYF.

Here the CDR3 reads CASSYLTGAEAFF. CDR3 in DNA: TGTGCCAGCAGTTACCTTACAGGGGCTGAAGCTTTCTTT. The genes are TRBV6-5 and TRBJ1-1; 7 positions agree with TRBD1. Per germline, CDR1 MNHEY and CDR2 SVGAGI. The trim removed 2 bases at V and 6 bases at J, leaving 3 bases unmatched. There are 13 residues in the CDR3.

The V gene is TRBV5-4, the J gene TRBJ1-2, with D tentatively TRBD1 (6 bases). Per the germline V gene, CDR1 is SGHNT and CDR2 is YYREEE (reference sequence). Trimming removed 0 bases from V and 3 bases from J, with 18 bases in between. The CDR3 consists of 17 residues. The CDR3 DNA reads as TGTGCCAGCAGCTTGGGCGGTATAGGGGGAGTGTACTATGGCTACACCTTC. This translates into CASSLGGIGGVYYGYTF.

The chain couples TRBV5-1 to TRBJ1-1; no clear D gene. The CDR3 totals 15 residues. The V gene's germline CDR1 is SGHRS and CDR2 YFSETQ. Trimming cost V 5 bases and J 0 bases, with 14 bases left between them. CDR3 coding DNA: TGCGCCAGCAGGGTCGTCGCAGGCATGAACACTGAAGCTTTCTTT. It encodes CASRVVAGMNTEAFF.

The chain couples TRBV9 to TRBJ1-5; TRBD1 is a possible D gene (5 bases). The germline CDR1 and CDR2 sequences are SGDLS and YYNGEE. CDR3 length equals 15 residues. V shed 0 bases and J shed 7 bases, with 14 bases lying between them. CDR3 amino acids: CASSVGVGSGQPQHF. CDR3 bases: TGTGCCAGCAGCGTAGGTGTGGGGTCAGGGCAGCCCCAGCATTTT.

The V and J genes are TRBV7-2 and TRBJ1-3, with D possibly being TRBD1 (5 bases). Trimming left V 2 bases short and J 4 bases short, with 9 bases between. The V gene's germline CDR1 is SGHTA and CDR2 FQGNSA. The CDR3 runs to 14 residues. DNA for the CDR3: TGTGCCAGCAGCTTACAGGCAGGGGGAAACACCATATATTTT. It is translated as CASSLQAGGNTIYF.

The chain is built from TRBV28 and TRBJ2-1; 14 bases are shared with TRBD2. Trimming at V came to 5 bases and at J to 13 bases, leaving 13 bases not matched to a gene. This CDR3 region has 16 residues. From germline, CDR1 is MDHEN and CDR2 SYDVKM. The CDR3 sequence: CASSPPGLAGGPFQFF. DNA of the CDR3: TGTGCCAGCAGTCCCCCTGGACTAGCGGGAGGCCCCTTCCAGTTCTTC.

The rearrangement joins TRBV11-3 to TRBJ1-2, with 8 bases matching TRBD1. Per germline, CDR1 SGHNT and CDR2 YENEEA. The junction had 7 bases not matched to a gene; V was cut back by 5 bases and J by 8 bases. CDR3 length: 13 residues. DNA for the CDR3: TGTGCCAGCAGCAGAATACAGGGGGAGGGCTACACCTTC. The encoded protein is CASSRIQGEGYTF.

The gene calls are TRBV19 and TRBJ1-2, with TRBD1 matching over 10 bases. The V segment lost 5 bases and the J segment 4 bases; nucleotides outside the gene matches: 13. The CDR3 covers 17 residues. Per the germline V gene, CDR1 is LNHDA and CDR2 is SQIVND (reference sequence). The CDR3 sequence is CASSPTLDRGKSYGYTF. The CDR3 coding sequence is TGTGCCAGTAGTCCGACCTTGGACAGGGGGAAGAGCTATGGCTACACCTTC.

The chain is built from TRBV5-8 and TRBJ1-1; D unresolved. V was pared by 8 bases and J by 4 bases, with 18 bases between. This CDR3 has 14 amino acids. The germline V gene encodes CDR1 SGHTS and CDR2 YDEGEE. DNA for the CDR3: TGTGCCAGAGCTCGAGAGGGTCTGGGCACTGAAGCTTTCTTT. Encoded protein: CARAREGLGTEAFF.